The following is a T cell receptor (beta chain) sequence with its context. Its target is unknown. TCRdb fed the reads into MiXCR, producing one record per CDR3 protein. This table holds nearly 650,000 distinct CDR3 sequences, approximately 24% found once. The V gene lost 4 bases and the J gene lost 3 bases, with 17 bases spanning the gap. The CDR3 totals 16 residues. Germline V gives CDR1 MNHEY, CDR2 SMNVEV (reference sequence). The data were obtained in a study of T cell repertoires in cytomegalovirus infection. In the study overall: Based on public TCR beta signatures, there were indications of CMV infection and of a matching HLA type. Points from the study as a whole: HLA-C-restricted TCR beta clonotypes specific for CMV led the ex vivo response.

This sequence was found in a human donor in good health (CMV status not recorded). Some clones in this sample may be carry-over from other donors' samples. The chain combines TRBV27 with TRBJ2-3, with D perhaps given as TRBD1 or TRBD2 (5 bases each). Sequencing was carried out using CD8+ T cells from PBMCs. The CDR3 DNA reads TGTGCCAGCAGTTGGGGGACGGGGCCGGGGACAGATACGCAGTATTTT. This translates into CASSWGTGPGTDTQYF.